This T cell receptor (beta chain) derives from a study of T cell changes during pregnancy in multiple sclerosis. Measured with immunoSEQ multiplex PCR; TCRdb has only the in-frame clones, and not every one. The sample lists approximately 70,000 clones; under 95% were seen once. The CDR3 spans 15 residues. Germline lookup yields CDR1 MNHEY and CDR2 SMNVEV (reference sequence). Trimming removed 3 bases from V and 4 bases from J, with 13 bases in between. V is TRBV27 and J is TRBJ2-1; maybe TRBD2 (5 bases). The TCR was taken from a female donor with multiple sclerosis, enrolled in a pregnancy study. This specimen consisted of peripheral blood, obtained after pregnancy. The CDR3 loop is CASSFGGRGYNEQFF. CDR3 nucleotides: TGTGCCAGCAGTTTTGGAGGTCGGGGATACAATGAGCAGTTCTTC.